This T cell receptor (beta chain) came from a study of blood T cell repertoires in COVID-19. Background on the study: Some COVID-19 samples were acute and others convalescent; all came from the United States, Italy and Spain. PBMCs, B-cell-depleted T cells, or T cells provided the cDNA or gDNA that made up the material.

From germline, CDR1 is LNHDA and CDR2 SQIVND (reference sequence). Trimming at V came to 5 bases and at J to 1 base, leaving 11 bases not matched to a gene. The CDR3 is 17 amino acids. The table came from immunoSEQ multiplex PCR; TCRdb's copy has only in-frame clones and leaves some out. The sample consists of about 140,000 clones, approximately 88% of them appearing once. This sequence was found in a human donor in a cohort sampled during active COVID-19. V and J are TRBV19 and TRBJ1-5, with 7 bases identical to TRBD1. The sequenced sample consisted of peripheral blood. CDR3: CASSHRDSYLSNQPQHF. CDR3 sequence (DNA): TGTGCCAGTAGTCACCGGGACAGCTACCTCAGCAATCAGCCCCAGCATTTT.